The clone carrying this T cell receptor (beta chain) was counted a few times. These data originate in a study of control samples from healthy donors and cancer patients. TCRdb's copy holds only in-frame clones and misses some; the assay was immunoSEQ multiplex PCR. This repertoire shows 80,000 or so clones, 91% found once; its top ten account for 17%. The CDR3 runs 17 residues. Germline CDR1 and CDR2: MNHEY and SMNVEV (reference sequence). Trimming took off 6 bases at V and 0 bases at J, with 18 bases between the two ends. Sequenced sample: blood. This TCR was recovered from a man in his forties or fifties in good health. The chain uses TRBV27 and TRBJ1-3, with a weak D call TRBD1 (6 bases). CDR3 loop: CASSLLGGGASGNTIYF. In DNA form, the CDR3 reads TGTGCCAGCAGCCTCCTCGGCGGGGGGGCCTCTGGAAACACCATATATTTT.